A selection of T cell receptor beta chains follows, all from one sample in a study of early T cells in non-severe SARS-CoV-2 infection. TCRdb reanalysed the 5' RACE reads using MiXCR and keeps one entry per CDR3 protein. The sample includes 54,000 or so distinct CDR3 sequences, roughly 5.5% of them seen just once. Sequencing was performed on whole blood. These receptors were obtained from an adult who was a healthcare worker with PCR-confirmed SARS-CoV-2 infection or an uninfected control (not recorded which). The CDR3 runs from the conserved cysteine through the conserved F or W. Fields, in order: D gene, clone size, V gene, J gene, CDR3 DNA, CDR3 protein. D genes are given only for firm matches. Only part of the rows carry a size: once, few, many, or a class if the clone is expanded.

D gene: .; clone size: many; V gene: TRBV7-6; J gene: TRBJ2-3; CDR3 DNA: TGTGCCAGCAGCTTAGCGAAAACCGGTACACAGATAACGCAGTATTTT; CDR3 protein: CASSLAKTGTQITQYF
D gene: TRBD1; clone size: many; V gene: TRBV2; J gene: TRBJ2-7; CDR3 DNA: TGTGCCAGCAGTGGGACAGGGAACTACGAGCAGTACTTC; CDR3 protein: CASSGTGNYEQYF
D gene: TRBD2; clone size: .; V gene: TRBV6-5; J gene: TRBJ2-7; CDR3 DNA: TGTGCCAGCAGTTCCCCCGGGCTAGCGGGGTCCTACGAGCAGTACTTC; CDR3 protein: CASSSPGLAGSYEQYF
D gene: .; clone size: .; V gene: TRBV12-3/TRBV12-4; J gene: TRBJ2-1; CDR3 DNA: TGTGCCAGCAGTTTCTCTGCTAGCCACTCCTACAATGAGCAGTTCTTC; CDR3 protein: CASSFSASHSYNEQFF
D gene: .; clone size: few; V gene: TRBV3-1; J gene: TRBJ1-6; CDR3 DNA: TGTGCCAGCACCCGGATGGATTCTCCTAATTCACCCCTCCACTTT; CDR3 protein: CASTRMDSPNSPLHF
D gene: .; clone size: many; V gene: TRBV20-1; J gene: TRBJ2-4; CDR3 DNA: TGCAGTGCTAGCACGCCCAGCCCGGGGTACATTCAGTACTTC; CDR3 protein: CSASTPSPGYIQYF
D gene: TRBD1; clone size: once; V gene: TRBV18; J gene: TRBJ2-3; CDR3 DNA: TGTGCCAGCTCTCCCGACAGGGGGCGAATTACAGATACGCAGTATTTT; CDR3 protein: CASSPDRGRITDTQYF
D gene: .; clone size: medium-sized; V gene: TRBV20-1; J gene: TRBJ1-6; CDR3 DNA: TGCAGTGCTAGACCAGACAGTGGCTCCTATAATTCACCCCTCCACTTT; CDR3 protein: CSARPDSGSYNSPLHF
D gene: TRBD2; clone size: many; V gene: TRBV6-4; J gene: TRBJ2-2; CDR3 DNA: TGTGCCAGCAGTGACGGGAGGGACACCGGGGAGCTGTTTTTT; CDR3 protein: CASSDGRDTGELFF
D gene: .; clone size: many; V gene: TRBV11-2; J gene: TRBJ2-7; CDR3 DNA: TGTGCCAGCAGCTTAGCTCCCGGGGTAGGGGAGCAGTACTTC; CDR3 protein: CASSLAPGVGEQYF
D gene: TRBD2; clone size: many; V gene: TRBV10-3; J gene: TRBJ2-7; CDR3 DNA: TGTGCCATCAGTGACGGCTTAGCGGGAGGGTATTCCTACGAGCAGTACTTC; CDR3 protein: CAISDGLAGGYSYEQYF
D gene: .; clone size: .; V gene: TRBV29-1; J gene: TRBJ2-3; CDR3 DNA: TGCAGCGTTGTGGTAACCACAGATACGCAGTATTTT; CDR3 protein: CSVVVTTDTQYF
D gene: .; clone size: .; V gene: TRBV20-1; J gene: TRBJ1-3; CDR3 DNA: TGCAGTGCTAGGGGCGACCTTCCAAACACCATATATTTT; CDR3 protein: CSARGDLPNTIYF
D gene: .; clone size: many; V gene: TRBV12-5; J gene: TRBJ1-5; CDR3 DNA: TGTGCTAGTGGTTTAGGGGGGGAGCAGCCCCAGCATTTT; CDR3 protein: CASGLGGEQPQHF
D gene: .; clone size: many; V gene: TRBV6-5; J gene: TRBJ2-7; CDR3 DNA: TGTGCCAGCAGAGCCTGGGACACCGCCTACGAGCAGTACTTC; CDR3 protein: CASRAWDTAYEQYF
D gene: TRBD1; clone size: many; V gene: TRBV13; J gene: TRBJ2-7; CDR3 DNA: TGTGCCAGCAGCTTACGGCAGGGGGACGAGCAGTACTTC; CDR3 protein: CASSLRQGDEQYF
D gene: .; clone size: many; V gene: TRBV2; J gene: TRBJ1-1; CDR3 DNA: TGTGCCAGCAGGGCCGGGCCTACAGTGAACACTGAAGCTTTCTTT; CDR3 protein: CASRAGPTVNTEAFF
D gene: TRBD1; clone size: many; V gene: TRBV25-1; J gene: TRBJ2-1; CDR3 DNA: TGTGCCAGCAGTGACCCTGGACAGGGACTTTCCTACAATGAGCAGTTCTTC; CDR3 protein: CASSDPGQGLSYNEQFF
D gene: TRBD2; clone size: .; V gene: TRBV5-1; J gene: TRBJ2-7; CDR3 DNA: TGCGCCAGCAGCTTGCTAGCTAGCGGGAGCTACGAGCAGTACTTC; CDR3 protein: CASSLLASGSYEQYF
D gene: TRBD2; clone size: many; V gene: TRBV7-6; J gene: TRBJ2-1; CDR3 DNA: TGTGCCAGCAGCTTTCCCGGACTAGCGGGGGGAGCTACAAAGTACAATGAGCAGTTCTTC; CDR3 protein: CASSFPGLAGGATKYNEQFF
D gene: .; clone size: many; V gene: TRBV4-1; J gene: TRBJ2-7; CDR3 DNA: TGCGCCAGCAGCCAAGATCCCTCCGGCAGGTCCTACGAGCAGTACTTC; CDR3 protein: CASSQDPSGRSYEQYF
D gene: .; clone size: many; V gene: TRBV7-2; J gene: TRBJ2-7; CDR3 DNA: TGTGCCAGCAGCCACCCCCCCAATCGTCGCGAGCAGTACTTC; CDR3 protein: CASSHPPNRREQYF
D gene: TRBD2; clone size: many; V gene: TRBV20-1; J gene: TRBJ2-7; CDR3 DNA: TGCAGTGCTAGAGCTAGCGGGACCTACGAGCAGTACTTC; CDR3 protein: CSARASGTYEQYF
D gene: .; clone size: many; V gene: TRBV20-1; J gene: TRBJ2-1; CDR3 DNA: TGCAGTGCCGAACCGCGGGTTAGTGCTGAGCAGTTCTTC; CDR3 protein: CSAEPRVSAEQFF
D gene: .; clone size: .; V gene: TRBV7-9; J gene: TRBJ2-7; CDR3 DNA: TGTGCCAGCAGCTTAGCTGGGGCAGGGCAGTACTTC; CDR3 protein: CASSLAGAGQYF
D gene: TRBD1; clone size: .; V gene: TRBV2; J gene: TRBJ1-1; CDR3 DNA: TGTGCCAGCGGTAGACAGGGGGATTTGGCTTTCTTT; CDR3 protein: CASGRQGDLAFF
D gene: .; clone size: few; V gene: TRBV29-1; J gene: TRBJ1-2; CDR3 DNA: TGCAGCGTTTTTATCGATGGCTACACCTTC; CDR3 protein: CSVFIDGYTF
D gene: TRBD1; clone size: few; V gene: TRBV10-2; J gene: TRBJ2-7; CDR3 DNA: TGCGCCAGCGAGACAGGGGGATCCTACGAGCAGTACTTC; CDR3 protein: CASETGGSYEQYF
D gene: .; clone size: .; V gene: TRBV3-1; J gene: TRBJ2-1; CDR3 DNA: TGTGCCAGCAGCCAAGCCCGTCGCGGGGGCTTCCACAGGGCCTACAATGAGCAGTTCTTC; CDR3 protein: CASSQARRGGFHRAYNEQFF
D gene: .; clone size: few; V gene: TRBV7-6; J gene: TRBJ1-2; CDR3 DNA: TGTGCCAGCAGCTTCCCTGAAAACTATGGCTACACCTTC; CDR3 protein: CASSFPENYGYTF
D gene: .; clone size: .; V gene: TRBV29-1; J gene: TRBJ1-1; CDR3 DNA: TGCAGCGCTCGGGGCGTCGGGGCTGAAGCTTTCTTT; CDR3 protein: CSARGVGAEAFF
D gene: TRBD1; clone size: many; V gene: TRBV28; J gene: TRBJ2-7; CDR3 DNA: TGTGCCAGCACCCGGAAAAGGACAGGGGCCAAATCCTACGAGCAGTACTTC; CDR3 protein: CASTRKRTGAKSYEQYF
D gene: .; clone size: few; V gene: TRBV2; J gene: TRBJ1-5; CDR3 DNA: TGTGCCAGCAGCGGCGGACAGTCCCCCAATCAGCCCCAGCATTTT; CDR3 protein: CASSGGQSPNQPQHF
D gene: TRBD2; clone size: few; V gene: TRBV29-1; J gene: TRBJ2-3; CDR3 DNA: TGCAGCGTTGCGGTAGCGGGGGGTCGGGATACGCAGTATTTT; CDR3 protein: CSVAVAGGRDTQYF
D gene: .; clone size: .; V gene: TRBV20-1; J gene: TRBJ2-7; CDR3 DNA: TGCAGTGCTAGAGATCAGGACAGACTTACCTACGAGCAGTACTTC; CDR3 protein: CSARDQDRLTYEQYF
D gene: TRBD1; clone size: many; V gene: TRBV12-5; J gene: TRBJ2-7; CDR3 DNA: TGTGCTAGTGGTTTTAAGGACAGGGTCGACGAGCAGTACTTC; CDR3 protein: CASGFKDRVDEQYF
D gene: TRBD1; clone size: few; V gene: TRBV4-1; J gene: TRBJ2-5; CDR3 DNA: TGCGCCAGCAGCCCCTCGGACAGGGAAGTAGAGACCCAGTACTTC; CDR3 protein: CASSPSDREVETQYF
D gene: TRBD1; clone size: many; V gene: TRBV24-1; J gene: TRBJ1-2; CDR3 DNA: TGTGCCACCAGTGGGAGAGACAGGGAGTATGGCTACACCTTC; CDR3 protein: CATSGRDREYGYTF
D gene: TRBD2; clone size: few; V gene: TRBV7-9; J gene: TRBJ2-2; CDR3 DNA: TGTGCCAGCAGCCGACTAGCGGGAGCCGGAAGGAAGGACACCGGGGAGCTGTTTTTT; CDR3 protein: CASSRLAGAGRKDTGELFF
D gene: .; clone size: many; V gene: TRBV20-1; J gene: TRBJ2-7; CDR3 DNA: TGCAGTGCTAGCGGTGGGACCACTTACAGCTACGAGCAGTACTTC; CDR3 protein: CSASGGTTYSYEQYF